Each of the 13 T cell receptor beta chains below was sequenced from the same sample in a study of blood T cells in healthy people across ages. The use of a sample-barcoded 5' primer and a J-beta primer mix characterized a second PCR of roughly 7 to 12 cycles. TCRdb processed the 5' RACE reads anew with MiXCR; each CDR3 protein has one entry. The sample carries 900,000 to 950,000 distinct CDR3 sequences, roughly 28% recorded once. These data also featured in a second study, about T cells of mothers and their children.

Sequencing input: blood. The source of these receptors is a woman aged 40 to 49 in good health.

This clonotype has at least ten counts. This sequence joins TRBV27 and TRBJ1-2; unclear D gene. The CDR3 contains 14 residues. CDR1 and CDR2 (germline): MNHEY, SMNVEV (reference sequence). The ends were cut back, 2 bases at V and 0 bases at J, with 7 bases in the middle. The CDR3 sequence: CASSLQASNYGYTF. The CDR3 coding sequence is TGTGCCAGCAGTTTACAGGCTTCTAACTATGGCTACACCTTC.

The chain carries TRBV29-1 and TRBJ2-3; 8 positions match TRBD2. This CDR3 spans 14 amino acids. V was pared by 6 bases and J by 0 bases, with 5 bases of the junction left unmatched. Germline V gene data show CDR1 as SQVTM and CDR2 as ANQGSEA. The chain's CDR3 is CSVAGGASTDTQYF. CDR3 nucleotides: TGCAGCGTCGCCGGGGGGGCCAGCACAGATACGCAGTATTTT.

This clonotype occurred a few times. The chain carries TRBV4-3 and TRBJ2-2; 8 nucleotides agree with TRBD1. J was trimmed by 0 bases and V by 3 bases; bases with no gene match: 6. Per germline, CDR1 LGHNA and CDR2 YSLEER. The CDR3 extends over 17 amino acids. For the CDR3, the DNA is TGCGCCAGCAGCCAGCCGACAGGGGCTCCGAACACCGGGGAGCTGTTTTTT. Translated: CASSQPTGAPNTGELFF.

This clonotype was seen a handful of times. CDR3 DNA: TGTGCCAGCAGCTTAACTAGCGGGGGCTATGAGCAGTTCTTC. Protein: CASSLTSGGYEQFF. The rearrangement joins TRBV11-2 to TRBJ2-1, with 11 positions matching TRBD2. Germline CDR1 reads SGHAT; CDR2 reads FQNNGV. This CDR3 region has 14 residues. V was clipped by 2 bases and J by 8 bases; unmatched bases: 2.

The gene calls are TRBV28 and TRBJ1-2, with D tentatively TRBD1 (5 bases). The ends were cut back, 7 bases at V and 13 bases at J, with 16 bases in the middle. Germline CDR1 MDHEN, CDR2 SYDVKM. This CDR3 has 11 amino acids. The CDR3 reads CASTLRGGSTF. Here the CDR3 DNA reads TGTGCCAGCACCTTGAGGGGTGGCAGCACCTTC.

The chain carries TRBV7-9 and TRBJ2-7; 8 nucleotides align to TRBD2. CDR3 length: 15 amino acids. J was trimmed by 0 bases and V by 6 bases; bases with no gene match: 7. Germline lookup yields CDR1 SEHNR and CDR2 FQNEAQ (reference sequence). The CDR3 sequence: CASSGVREGSYEQYF. The CDR3 region has the DNA TGTGCCAGCAGTGGGGTTCGGGAGGGCTCCTACGAGCAGTACTTC.

The chain uses TRBV20-1 and TRBJ2-2; the D gene could be TRBD1 or TRBD2 (6 bases each). This CDR3 has 12 amino acids. Germline-derived CDR1 and CDR2 are DFQATT and SNEGSKA (reference sequence). V shed 8 bases and J shed 4 bases, with 11 bases lying between them. The CDR3 protein is CSCSGATGELFF. The CDR3, as DNA: TGCAGTTGCTCGGGGGCCACCGGGGAGCTGTTTTTT.

The chain uses TRBV20-1 and TRBJ1-4; possibly TRBD1 for D (6 bases). Trimming removed 5 bases at V and 10 bases at J, with 23 bases between. CDR3 length: 15 amino acids. Germline CDR1 is DFQATT and CDR2 is SNEGSKA (reference sequence). Written as DNA, the CDR3 is TGCAGTGCTGGGACCGGGACATTTGGTGGGCGAAAACTGTTTTTT. Its protein is CSAGTGTFGGRKLFF.

Turning to this clonotype: Just one base apart from a much larger clone, this may be a read error. J is TRBJ2-5 and V is TRBV7-9; no reliable D call. Germline CDR1 is SEHNR and CDR2 is FQNEAQ (reference sequence). CDR3 length: 15 residues. Trimming left V 5 bases short and J 2 bases short, with 15 bases between. CDR3 residues: CASSVVGGAQETQYF. The CDR3 DNA is TGTGCCAGCAGCGTCGTCGGCGGCGCACAAGAGACCCAGTACTTC.

The CDR3 sequence: CAGGTLNPYEQYF. CDR3 DNA: TGTGCCGGCGGGACCCTAAACCCGTACGAGCAGTACTTC. V and J are TRBV28 and TRBJ2-7, with D perhaps matching TRBD2 (6 bases). The germline CDR1 and CDR2 sequences are MDHEN and SYDVKM. The CDR3 loop spans 13 amino acids. The V and J ends lost 11 bases and 4 bases respectively, with 18 bases between them.

This CDR3 is CASSPQAGATGELFF. CDR3 DNA: TGTGCCAGCAGTCCCCAGGCCGGGGCCACCGGGGAGCTGTTTTTT. The chain recombines TRBV12-3 or TRBV12-4 with TRBJ2-2, with D perhaps matching TRBD1 or TRBD2 (5 bases each). The CDR3 is 15 amino acids. Trimming left V 5 bases short and J 4 bases short, with 14 bases between.

The chain joins TRBV6-2 or TRBV6-3 to TRBJ2-4, with 11 bases that match TRBD2. The germline CDR1 and CDR2 sequences are MNHEY and SVGEGT. The CDR3 is 16 residues long. V was clipped by 7 bases and J by 15 bases; unmatched bases: 20. The CDR3 DNA reads as TGTGCCAGCAACCTTACTAGCGGGGGACCCTCCTACGAGCGGTACTTC. This codes for CASNLTSGGPSYERYF.

To note about this clonotype: The CDR3 end shows no conserved phenylalanine or tryptophan, and so a read error is likely. It is unclear where the CDR3 begins or ends on the DNA, so no DNA is shown, and the CDR3 is as TCRdb lists it. This chain links TRBV4-1 with TRBJ2-1; no DNA check was done on the table's D call, TRBD1. The germline V gene encodes CDR1 MGHRA and CDR2 YSYEKL. The CDR3 is 20 residues long, counting both termini. The CDR3 reads CASSQPLGDRRFKGGYTFGS.